The clone carrying this T cell receptor beta chain was seen only a few times. What it recognizes is unknown. This sample was taken from a study of beta chain features in type 1 diabetes. The entirety of the isolated RNA underwent reverse transcription, so expressed TCRB transcripts were sequenced. Repertoires were generated with immunoSEQ multiplex PCR, while TCRdb's copy carries only in-frame clones and drops some. Of fewer than 300,000 clones listed, roughly a tenth are singletons. General study results and limits: The naive, central memory and Treg TCRB repertoires looked more alike in patients than they did in healthy donors. Patients with type 1 diabetes showed fewer VDJ junction insertions and more deletions. Any HLA effect on TCRB rearrangement was left unresolved by small sub-analyses. Shorter TCRB CDR3s, moderately but significantly so, marked every one of the four CD4+ subsets in Type 1 diabetes patients.

Cell sorting via CD45RO/CCR7/CD25/CD127/CD95/CD27 was performed to obtain CD4+ naive, central memory, regulatory and stem cell-like memory cells. The CDR3 length is 16 residues. The germline V gene encodes CDR1 SGHRS and CDR2 YFSETQ. Deletions cut 2 bases from V and 2 bases from J, with 14 bases between. The receptor was isolated from a man aged 25-45 years with type 1 diabetes. The rearrangement uses TRBV5-1 and TRBJ2-1; D is perhaps TRBD1 (7 bases). The material sequenced was naive CD4+ T cells from blood. CDR3 in amino acids: CASSFGGDSPYNEQFF. The CDR3 DNA sequence: TGCGCCAGCAGCTTCGGAGGGGACAGTCCCTACAATGAGCAGTTCTTC.